This note documents a single TCR beta chain sequence. Antigen: not known. The data originate from a study of shared clonotypes between healthy human individuals. CDR3 size: 14 residues. Trimming took off 5 bases at V and 0 bases at J, with 11 bases between the two ends. The V gene's germline CDR1 is ENHRY and CDR2 SYGVKD. Original handling: Junction-only sequences without quality scores came from ImmunoSEQ, so filtering differed. TCRdb's table, derived via immunoSEQ multiplex PCR, lists solely in-frame clones and lacks some. That table gives V, J and clone size, and the DNA gave D and trimming. There are 2 million to 2.5 million clones in the sample; more than 90% occur only once, and about 0.13% lies in the top ten. Study-wide points: Genetic and exposure-history diversity was limited by the small donor number.

Sequenced input: naive CD4+ T cells sorted from blood. Subset meaning: CD45RA+ positively selected. This TCR was recovered from a man in his late teens or twenties in good health. This sequence joins TRBV10-3 and TRBJ2-7, with D possibly matching TRBD1 (6 bases). The chain's CDR3 is CAISNRASSYEQYF. The CDR3 nucleotides are TGTGCCATCAGTAACAGGGCGAGCTCCTACGAGCAGTACTTC.